One sample yielded the 10 T cell receptor beta chains listed below, sequenced in a study of cytomegalovirus exposure and HLA in healthy donors. The assay was immunoSEQ multiplex PCR, and TCRdb's table has in-frame clones only and misses some. The table has approximately 41,000 clones, over 80% seen once. The specimen was PBMCs. Receptor source: a man aged 18 to 29 in good health and CMV-seronegative.

The chain links TRBV5-1 to TRBJ1-4, with TRBD1 identical over 7 bases. V shed 0 bases and J 5 bases; nucleotides not matched to a gene: 4. The CDR3 length is 15 residues. CDR1 and CDR2 (germline): SGHRS, YFSETQ. In nucleotides, the CDR3 is TGCGCCAGCAGCTTGGGGGACAGACCAAATGAAAAACTGTTTTTT. The encoded protein is CASSLGDRPNEKLFF.

This clone was observed once. CDR3 nucleotide sequence: TGTGCCAGCAGTTTACAGGGGGGAGGCGAGCAGTACTTC. It specifies CASSLQGGGEQYF. The chain carries TRBV28 and TRBJ2-7; maybe TRBD1 (7 bases). CDR3 length: 13 amino acids. The germline V gene has CDR1 MDHEN and CDR2 SYDVKM. Trimming took off 2 bases at V and 6 bases at J, with 11 bases between the two ends.

The V call is TRBV5-1, the J call TRBJ1-4, with 7 bases fitting TRBD1. Germline values: CDR1 SGHRS, CDR2 YFSETQ. This CDR3 has 14 residues. Germline trimming cut 2 bases from V and 7 bases from J; bases unmatched to any gene: 5. DNA for the CDR3: TGCGCCAGCAGCTTCCAAGGGGGCGGTGAAAAACTGTTTTTT. It yields the protein CASSFQGGGEKLFF.

The rearrangement joins TRBV6-4 to TRBJ2-3; no clear D gene. V lost 2 bases, J lost 4 bases, and 13 bases lay in between. The CDR3 extends over 15 amino acids. Per the germline V gene, CDR1 is MRHNA and CDR2 is SNTAGT. The CDR3 spells CASSDGSSPADTQYF. CDR3 coding DNA: TGTGCCAGCAGTGACGGGTCTAGTCCTGCAGATACGCAGTATTTT.

This clone is a singleton in its sample. The rearrangement uses TRBV15 and TRBJ2-7; D is unresolved. Between the trimmed V and J ends, which lost 3 bases and 3 bases, there was a span of 6 bases. Germline assignment: CDR1 LNHNV and CDR2 YYDKDF (reference sequence). This CDR3 has 12 residues. CDR3 region: CATSSAGYEQYF. Written as DNA, the CDR3 is TGTGCCACCAGCAGCGCAGGCTACGAGCAGTACTTC.

The chain combines TRBV27 with TRBJ1-1; 8 nucleotides agree with TRBD1. Trimming took 2 bases from V and 5 from J; bases not matched to a gene: 4. This CDR3 contains 14 residues. Germline-derived CDR1 and CDR2 are MNHEY and SMNVEV (reference sequence). The chain's CDR3 is CASSLRQGATEAFF. The CDR3 DNA is TGTGCCAGCAGTTTACGTCAGGGGGCAACTGAAGCTTTCTTT.

The V and J genes are TRBV7-2 and TRBJ2-7, with D perhaps matching TRBD1 (5 bases). V was cut by 1 base and J by 1 base, with 8 bases left in between. The germline CDR1 and CDR2 sequences are SGHTA and FQGNSA. This CDR3 has 14 residues. In DNA, the CDR3 is TGTGCCAGCAGCTTAGATACAGGATCCTACGAGCAGTACTTC. Its protein is CASSLDTGSYEQYF. Together with reference TRBV7-2 and TRBJ2-7, the CDR3 gives the full variable domain: GAGVSQSPSNKVTEKGKDVELRCDPISGHTALYWYRQSLGQGLEFLIYFQGNSAPDKSGLPSDRFSAERTGGSVSTLTIQRTQQEDSAVYLCASSLDTGSYEQYFGPGTRLTVT.

V usage is TRBV19 and J usage is TRBJ2-5; weak D call: TRBD1 (5 bases). CDR1 LNHDA and CDR2 SQIVND come from the germline V gene (reference sequence). V was trimmed by 3 bases and J by 0 bases, leaving 11 bases between them. This CDR3 is built from 15 residues. The CDR3 region is CASSIGAGYQETQYF. CDR3 coding DNA: TGTGCCAGTAGTATTGGGGCAGGGTACCAAGAGACCCAGTACTTC.

The gene calls are TRBV6-5 and TRBJ2-1, with D possibly being TRBD1 (6 bases). This CDR3 has 15 residues. The germline V gene encodes CDR1 MNHEY and CDR2 SVGAGI. Trimming took 6 bases from V and 0 from J, leaving 12 bases between them. Here the CDR3 DNA reads TGTGCCAGCAGAATTGGACAGAGCTCCTACAATGAGCAGTTCTTC. Protein product: CASRIGQSSYNEQFF.

This clone was picked up one time. The rearrangement uses TRBV6-1 and TRBJ1-4; D possibly corresponds to TRBD1 (6 bases). The CDR3 length is 14 residues. The germline V gene has CDR1 MNHNS and CDR2 SASEGT. Between the trimmed V and J ends, which lost 2 bases and 8 bases, there was a span of 12 bases. The CDR3 region is CASSELGGNEKLFF. The CDR3, as DNA: TGTGCCAGCAGTGAACTAGGGGGTAACGAAAAACTGTTTTTT.